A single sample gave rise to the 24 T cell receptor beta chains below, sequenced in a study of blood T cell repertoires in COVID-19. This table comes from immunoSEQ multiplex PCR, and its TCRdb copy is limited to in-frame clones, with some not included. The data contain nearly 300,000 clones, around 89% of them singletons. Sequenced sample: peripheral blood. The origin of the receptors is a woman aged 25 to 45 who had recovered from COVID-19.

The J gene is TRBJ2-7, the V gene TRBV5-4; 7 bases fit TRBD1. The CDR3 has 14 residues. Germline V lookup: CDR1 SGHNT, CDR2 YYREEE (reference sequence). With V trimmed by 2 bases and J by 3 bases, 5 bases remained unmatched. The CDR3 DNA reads TGTGCCAGCAGCTTACCGGGACAGTACTACGAGCAGTACTTC. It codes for CASSLPGQYYEQYF. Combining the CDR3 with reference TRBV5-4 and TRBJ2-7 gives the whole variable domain ETGVTQSPTHLIKTRGQQVTLRCSSQSGHNTVSWYQQALGQGPQFIFQYYREEENGRGNFPPRFSGLQFPNYSSELNVNALELDDSALYLCASSLPGQYYEQYFGPGTRLTVT.

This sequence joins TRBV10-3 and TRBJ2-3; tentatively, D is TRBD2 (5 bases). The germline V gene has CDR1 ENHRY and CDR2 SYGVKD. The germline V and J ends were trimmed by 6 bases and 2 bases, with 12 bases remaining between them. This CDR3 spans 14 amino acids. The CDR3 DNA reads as TGTGCCATCAGGGAGGATAGTTTCACAGATACGCAGTATTTT. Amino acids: CAIREDSFTDTQYF.

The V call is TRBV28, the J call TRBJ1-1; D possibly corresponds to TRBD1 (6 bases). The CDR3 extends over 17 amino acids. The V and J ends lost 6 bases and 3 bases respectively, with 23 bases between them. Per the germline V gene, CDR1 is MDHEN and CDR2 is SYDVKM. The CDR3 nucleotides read TGTGCCAGCAGCCCGGGAACAGGGCTCCCAAGGGACACTGAAGCTTTCTTT. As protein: CASSPGTGLPRDTEAFF.

This CDR3 is CAISTGERETQYF. In nucleotides, the CDR3 is TGTGCCATCAGCACAGGGGAAAGAGAGACCCAGTACTTC. J is TRBJ2-5 and V is TRBV10-3, with 7 bases that match TRBD1. From germline, CDR1 is ENHRY and CDR2 SYGVKD. V dropped 6 bases and J dropped 4; count of bases not matched to a gene: 5. The CDR3 has 13 residues.

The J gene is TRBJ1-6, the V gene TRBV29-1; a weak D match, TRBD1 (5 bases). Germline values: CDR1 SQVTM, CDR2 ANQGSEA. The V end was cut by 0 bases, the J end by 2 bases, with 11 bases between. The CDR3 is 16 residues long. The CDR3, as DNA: TGCAGCGTTGAAGATCATAGGGGTCCCTATAATTCACCCCTCCACTTT. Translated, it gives CSVEDHRGPYNSPLHF. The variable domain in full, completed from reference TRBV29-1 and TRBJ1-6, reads SAVISQKPSRDICQRGTSLTIQCQVDSQVTMMFWYRQQPGQSLTLIATANQGSEATYESGFVIDKFPISRPNLTFSTLTVSNMSPEDSSIYLCSVEDHRGPYNSPLHFGNGTRLTVT.

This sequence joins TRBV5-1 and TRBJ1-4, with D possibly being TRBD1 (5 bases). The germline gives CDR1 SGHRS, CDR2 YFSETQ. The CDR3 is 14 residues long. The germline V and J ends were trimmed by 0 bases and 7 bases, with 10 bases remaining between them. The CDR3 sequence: CASSLEGAVEKLFF. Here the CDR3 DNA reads TGCGCCAGCAGCTTGGAAGGGGCGGTTGAAAAACTGTTTTTT.

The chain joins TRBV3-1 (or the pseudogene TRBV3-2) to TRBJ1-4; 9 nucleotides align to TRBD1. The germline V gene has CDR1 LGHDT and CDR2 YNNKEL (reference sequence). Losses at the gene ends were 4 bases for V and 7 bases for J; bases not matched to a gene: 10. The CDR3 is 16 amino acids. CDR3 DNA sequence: TGTGCCAGCAGCCCCACAGGGGGCAGAGGGAGTGAAAAACTGTTTTTT. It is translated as CASSPTGGRGSEKLFF.

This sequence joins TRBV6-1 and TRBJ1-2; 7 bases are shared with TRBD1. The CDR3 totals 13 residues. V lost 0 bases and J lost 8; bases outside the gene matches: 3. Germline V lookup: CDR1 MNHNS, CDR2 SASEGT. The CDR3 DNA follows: TGTGCCAGCAGTGAAGCTTACAGGGGAGGCTACACCTTC. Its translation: CASSEAYRGGYTF.

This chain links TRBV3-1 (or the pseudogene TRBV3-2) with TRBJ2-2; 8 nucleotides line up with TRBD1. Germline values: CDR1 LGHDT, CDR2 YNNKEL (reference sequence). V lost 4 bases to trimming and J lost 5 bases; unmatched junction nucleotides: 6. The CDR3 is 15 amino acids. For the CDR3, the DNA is TGTGCCAGCAGCCCAGGACAGGGATGGACCGGGGAGCTGTTTTTT. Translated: CASSPGQGWTGELFF.

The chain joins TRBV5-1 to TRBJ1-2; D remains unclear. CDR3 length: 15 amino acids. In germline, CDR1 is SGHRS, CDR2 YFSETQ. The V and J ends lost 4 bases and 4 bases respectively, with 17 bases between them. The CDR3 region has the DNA TGCGCCAGCAGCGCCTCTACGCCTGCTATCTATGGCTACACCTTC. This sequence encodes CASSASTPAIYGYTF.

The CDR3 nucleotides read TGTGCCAGCAGTTTCTTTGGGCAGGGCTCCTATAATTCACCCCTCCACTTT. Protein product: CASSFFGQGSYNSPLHF. The V and J genes are TRBV28 and TRBJ1-6, with D possibly being TRBD1 (5 bases). CDR1 is MDHEN, CDR2 SYDVKM, per germline. The germline V and J ends were trimmed by 3 bases and 0 bases, with 12 bases remaining between them. The CDR3 consists of 17 residues.

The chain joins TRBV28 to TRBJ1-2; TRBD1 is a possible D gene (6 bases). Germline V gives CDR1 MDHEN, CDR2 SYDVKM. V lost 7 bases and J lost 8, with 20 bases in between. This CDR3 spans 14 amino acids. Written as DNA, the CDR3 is TGTGCCAGCATCGACCCGAGGGGAGGGGGAGGCTACACCTTC. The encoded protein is CASIDPRGGGGYTF.

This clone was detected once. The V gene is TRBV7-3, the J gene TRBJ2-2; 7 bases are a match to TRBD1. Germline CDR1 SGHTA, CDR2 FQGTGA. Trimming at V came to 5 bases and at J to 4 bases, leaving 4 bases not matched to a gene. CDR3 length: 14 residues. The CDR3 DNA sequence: TGTGCCAGCAGCCTGACAGGGCCCACCGGGGAGCTGTTTTTT. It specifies CASSLTGPTGELFF.

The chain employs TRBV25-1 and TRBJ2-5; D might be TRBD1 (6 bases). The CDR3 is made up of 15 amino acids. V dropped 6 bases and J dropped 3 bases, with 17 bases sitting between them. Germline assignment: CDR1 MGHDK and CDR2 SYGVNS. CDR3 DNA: TGTGCCAGCAGGGATGATACAGGGCGGGAAGAGACCCAGTACTTC. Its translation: CASRDDTGREETQYF.

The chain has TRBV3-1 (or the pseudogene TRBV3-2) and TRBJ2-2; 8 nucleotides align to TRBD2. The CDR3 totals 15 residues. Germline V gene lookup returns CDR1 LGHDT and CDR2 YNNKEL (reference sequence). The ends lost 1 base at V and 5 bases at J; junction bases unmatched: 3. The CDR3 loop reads CASSQGGGRTGELFF. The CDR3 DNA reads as TGTGCCAGCAGCCAAGGCGGGGGGAGAACCGGGGAGCTGTTTTTT.

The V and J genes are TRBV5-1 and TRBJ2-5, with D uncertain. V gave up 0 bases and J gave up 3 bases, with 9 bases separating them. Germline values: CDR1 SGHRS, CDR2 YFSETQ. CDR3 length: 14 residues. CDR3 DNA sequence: TGCGCCAGCAGCTTGGTTTCGACTGAAGAGACCCAGTACTTC. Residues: CASSLVSTEETQYF.

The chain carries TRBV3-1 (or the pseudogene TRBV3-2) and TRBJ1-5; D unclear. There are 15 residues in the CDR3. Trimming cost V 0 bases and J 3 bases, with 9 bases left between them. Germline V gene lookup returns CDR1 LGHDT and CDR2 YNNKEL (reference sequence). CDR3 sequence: CASSQDMTINQPQHF. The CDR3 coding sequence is TGTGCCAGCAGCCAAGATATGACAATCAATCAGCCCCAGCATTTT.

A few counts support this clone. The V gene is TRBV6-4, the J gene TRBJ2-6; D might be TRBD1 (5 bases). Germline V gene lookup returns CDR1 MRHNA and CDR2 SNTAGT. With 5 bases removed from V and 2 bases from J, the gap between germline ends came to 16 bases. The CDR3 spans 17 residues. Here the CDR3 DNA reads TGTGCCAGCAGTAGCACATCTTCAGGGACTGGGGCCAACGTCCTGACTTTC. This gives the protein CASSSTSSGTGANVLTF.

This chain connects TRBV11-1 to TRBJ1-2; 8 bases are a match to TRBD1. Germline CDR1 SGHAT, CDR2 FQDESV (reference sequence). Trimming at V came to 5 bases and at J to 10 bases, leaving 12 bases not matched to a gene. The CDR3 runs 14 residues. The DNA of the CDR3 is TGTGCCAGCAGCGACGGACAGGGCCGACCCATCTACACCTTC. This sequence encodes CASSDGQGRPIYTF. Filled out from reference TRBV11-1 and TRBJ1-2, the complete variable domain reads EAEVAQSPRYKITEKSQAVAFWCDPISGHATLYWYRQILGQGPELLVQFQDESVVDDSQLPKDRFSAERLKGVDSTLKIQPAELGDSAMYLCASSDGQGRPIYTFGSGTRLTVV.

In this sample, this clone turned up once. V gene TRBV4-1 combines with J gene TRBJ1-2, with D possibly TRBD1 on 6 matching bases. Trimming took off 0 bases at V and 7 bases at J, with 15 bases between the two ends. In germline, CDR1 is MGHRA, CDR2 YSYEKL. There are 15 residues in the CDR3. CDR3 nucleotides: TGCGCCAGCAGCCAAGATTGGAGACAGGCAATTGGCTACACCTTC. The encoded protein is CASSQDWRQAIGYTF.

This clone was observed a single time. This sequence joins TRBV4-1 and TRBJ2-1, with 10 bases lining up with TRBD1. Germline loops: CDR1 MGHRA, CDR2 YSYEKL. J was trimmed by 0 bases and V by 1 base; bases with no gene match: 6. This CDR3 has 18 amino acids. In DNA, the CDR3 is TGCGCCAGCAGCCAAGGGCCGGGACAGGGGATCTCCTACAATGAGCAGTTCTTC. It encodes CASSQGPGQGISYNEQFF.

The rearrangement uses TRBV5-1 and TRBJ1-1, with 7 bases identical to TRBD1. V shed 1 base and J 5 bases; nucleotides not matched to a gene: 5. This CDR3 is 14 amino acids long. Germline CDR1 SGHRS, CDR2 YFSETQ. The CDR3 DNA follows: TGCGCCAGCAGCTTGTACAGGGGAAGTACTGAAGCTTTCTTT. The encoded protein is CASSLYRGSTEAFF.

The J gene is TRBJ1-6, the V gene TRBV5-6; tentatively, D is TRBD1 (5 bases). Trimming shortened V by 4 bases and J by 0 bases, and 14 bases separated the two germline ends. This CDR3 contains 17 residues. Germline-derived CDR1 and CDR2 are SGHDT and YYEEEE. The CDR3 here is CASSLTSTASYNSPLHF. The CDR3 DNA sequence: TGTGCCAGCAGCCTTACCTCGACAGCCTCCTATAATTCACCCCTCCACTTT.

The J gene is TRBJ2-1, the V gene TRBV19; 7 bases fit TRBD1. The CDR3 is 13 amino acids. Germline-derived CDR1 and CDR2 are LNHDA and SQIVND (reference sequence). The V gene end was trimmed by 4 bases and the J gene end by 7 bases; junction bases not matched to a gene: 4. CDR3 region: CASSTETGNEQFF. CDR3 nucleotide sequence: TGTGCCAGTAGTACAGAGACAGGGAATGAGCAGTTCTTC.